The 26 T cell receptor beta chains below were found in one sample sequenced in a study of blood T cell repertoires in COVID-19. The assay was immunoSEQ multiplex PCR, and TCRdb's table has in-frame clones only and misses some. The profile shows around 250,000 clones, about 91% of them singletons. The sample was PBMCs or T cells enriched from blood (not recorded which). All receptors derive from a man aged 35-49 years who had been exposed to COVID-19.

The chain recombines TRBV18 with TRBJ2-1; 16 positions match TRBD2. The CDR3 length is 17 residues. V trimming: 3 bases; J trimming: 3 bases; junction bases outside the gene matches: 2. Germline CDR1 is KGHSH and CDR2 is LQKENI. The CDR3 DNA follows: TGTGCCAGCTCACCCGGGACTAGCGGGAGGGTCTACAATGAGCAGTTCTTC. Residues: CASSPGTSGRVYNEQFF. Based on the CDR3 plus reference TRBV18 and TRBJ2-1, the full variable domain is NAGVMQNPRHLVRRRGQEARLRCSPMKGHSHVYWYRQLPEEGLKFMVYLQKENIIDESGMPKERFSAEFPKEGPSILRIQQVVRGDSAAYFCASSPGTSGRVYNEQFFGPGTRLTVL.

The chain joins TRBV9 to TRBJ2-1; the D is unclear. The CDR3 length is 15 residues. Germline loops: CDR1 SGDLS, CDR2 YYNGEE. V lost 0 bases, J lost 4 bases, and 11 bases lay in between. In DNA, the CDR3 is TGTGCCAGCAGCGTAGCCCCCGCGTTATACAATGAGCAGTTCTTC. Protein sequence: CASSVAPALYNEQFF. The full variable domain, in which reference TRBV9 and TRBJ2-1 provide the parts outside the CDR3, is DSGVTQTPKHLITATGQRVTLRCSPRSGDLSVYWYQQSLDQGLQFLIQYYNGEERAKGNILERFSAQQFPDLHSELNLSSLELGDSALYFCASSVAPALYNEQFFGPGTRLTVL.

The V call is TRBV20-1, the J call TRBJ2-1; D possibly corresponds to TRBD1 (5 bases). CDR1 is DFQATT and CDR2 is SNEGSKA in the germline V gene (reference sequence). This CDR3 is 16 amino acids long. V lost 3 bases and J 8 bases, leaving 23 bases between the germline ends. The CDR3 nucleotides are TGCAGTGCTAGTATCCAAGAAGAGTATCGCAGGGATGAGCAGTTCTTC. Translated: CSASIQEEYRRDEQFF.

V gene TRBV30 combines with J gene TRBJ1-1; 7 bases are a match to TRBD1. This CDR3 contains 13 residues. Germline values: CDR1 GTSNPN, CDR2 SVGIG (reference sequence). Trimming took 3 bases from V and 7 from J; bases not matched to a gene: 8. CDR3: CAWRTDRAGEAFF. In DNA form, the CDR3 reads TGTGCCTGGAGGACCGACAGGGCGGGTGAAGCTTTCTTT.

This CDR3 reads CASSHTAGVYEQYF. DNA for the CDR3: TGCGCCAGCAGCCATACAGCGGGAGTCTACGAGCAGTACTTC. The J gene is TRBJ2-7, the V gene TRBV4-3; the match to TRBD2 covers 8 bases. This CDR3 has 14 amino acids. The V gene end was trimmed by 3 bases and the J gene end by 3 bases; junction bases not matched to a gene: 4. The V gene's germline CDR1 is LGHNA and CDR2 YSLEER.

This clone came up once. The chain combines TRBV7-2 with TRBJ1-1, with no clear D. There are 15 residues in the CDR3. From germline, CDR1 is SGHTA and CDR2 FQGNSA. The V and J ends lost 0 bases and 5 bases respectively, with 13 bases between them. The CDR3: CASSLAPGVRTEAFF. DNA for the CDR3: TGTGCCAGCAGCTTAGCCCCCGGGGTGCGGACTGAAGCTTTCTTT.

CDR3 loop: CASSSGADQPQHF. CDR3 nucleotides: TGTGCCAGCAGCTCAGGGGCCGATCAGCCCCAGCATTTT. V and J are TRBV7-6 and TRBJ1-5; tentative D call: TRBD1 (6 bases). Trimming took 4 bases from V and 5 from J, leaving 9 bases between them. CDR1 and CDR2 from the germline V gene are SGHVS and FNYEAQ. The CDR3 loop spans 13 amino acids.

The chain employs TRBV27 and TRBJ1-2, with 9 bases that match TRBD1. The CDR3 runs to 14 residues. Germline V CDR1 and CDR2: MNHEY, SMNVEV (reference sequence). V was clipped by 4 bases and J by 4 bases; unmatched bases: 4. The CDR3 protein is CASSWGQGSYGYTF. CDR3 bases: TGTGCCAGCAGTTGGGGACAGGGTTCCTATGGCTACACCTTC.

The chain carries TRBV27 and TRBJ2-7, with a tentative D call TRBD2 (5 bases). Germline CDR1 and CDR2: MNHEY and SMNVEV (reference sequence). The CDR3 runs to 13 residues. The V end lost 6 bases, the J end lost 7 bases, and 16 bases lay between the germline ends. The CDR3 region has the DNA TGTGCCAGCAGAATAGGCGGGCTAGGGGAGCAGTACTTC. This sequence encodes CASRIGGLGEQYF.

This clone was counted once. The chain joins TRBV4-1 to TRBJ1-2, with D possibly being TRBD1 (6 bases). Trimming cost V 3 bases and J 2 bases, with 10 bases left between them. Germline V gives CDR1 MGHRA, CDR2 YSYEKL. The CDR3 is 14 residues long. In DNA form, the CDR3 reads TGCGCCAGCAGCCAGTATGACAGGAACTATGGCTACACCTTC. It codes for CASSQYDRNYGYTF.

The chain combines TRBV5-1 with TRBJ1-6; a possible D gene is TRBD1 (6 bases). The CDR3 consists of 14 residues. Trimming removed 4 bases from V and 9 bases from J, with 14 bases in between. Germline V gene lookup returns CDR1 SGHRS and CDR2 YFSETQ. The CDR3 bases are TGCGCCAGCAGCAGGGAGGGGGATGGTTCACCCCTCCACTTT. It specifies CASSREGDGSPLHF.

The chain recombines TRBV11-2 with TRBJ1-1; possibly TRBD1 for D (6 bases). V shed 7 bases and J shed 4 bases, with 19 bases lying between them. The CDR3 loop spans 15 amino acids. Germline CDR1 reads SGHAT; CDR2 reads FQNNGV. The CDR3: CASTLERGGATEAFF. CDR3 nucleotide sequence: TGTGCCAGCACCCTAGAGAGAGGGGGGGCCACTGAAGCTTTCTTT.

The chain links TRBV5-6 to TRBJ1-6; tentatively, D is TRBD1 (5 bases). This CDR3 spans 13 amino acids. V was pared by 4 bases and J by 7 bases, with 9 bases between. CDR1 SGHDT and CDR2 YYEEEE come from the germline V gene. The CDR3 sequence is CASSRGVNSPLHF. The DNA for the CDR3 is TGTGCCAGCAGCCGGGGGGTAAATTCACCCCTCCACTTT.

The rearrangement uses TRBV12-5 and TRBJ2-1; 9 bases align to TRBD1. CDR3 length: 15 amino acids. Germline-derived CDR1 and CDR2 are LGHNT and FRNRAP. V gave up 5 bases and J gave up 9 bases; unmatched junction bases: 11. CDR3 DNA: TGTGCTAGTGGTCCAGGACAGGGGATCTTTTTTGAGCAGTTCTTC. It encodes CASGPGQGIFFEQFF.

This chain links TRBV6-5 with TRBJ2-7, with D tentatively TRBD1 (5 bases). V lost 5 bases, J lost 7 bases, and 15 bases lay in between. The germline V gene has CDR1 MNHEY and CDR2 SVGAGI. This CDR3 contains 13 residues. The CDR3 region has the DNA TGTGCCAGCAGTCGTCAGACAGCCTTTGAGCAGTACTTC. This gives the protein CASSRQTAFEQYF.

The chain is built from TRBV11-2 and TRBJ1-2; TRBD1 might be the D (6 bases). Per germline, CDR1 SGHAT and CDR2 FQNNGV. Trimming removed 8 bases at V and 8 bases at J, with 15 bases between. The CDR3 has 12 amino acids. CDR3 in amino acids: CASFGGAIGYTF. The CDR3 DNA follows: TGTGCCAGCTTTGGGGGGGCGATCGGCTACACCTTC.

V gene TRBV10-1 combines with J gene TRBJ2-1, with 8 positions matching TRBD2. Germline loops: CDR1 WNHNN, CDR2 SYGVQD (reference sequence). V lost 2 bases, J lost 7 bases, and 4 bases stayed unmatched. This CDR3 contains 14 residues. CDR3 nucleotides: TGCGCCAGCAGTGAGGCGGGAGGTGGAAATGAGCAGTTCTTC. Protein: CASSEAGGGNEQFF.

The chain has TRBV28 and TRBJ2-1, with 11 bases aligning to TRBD2. V was clipped by 6 bases and J by 5 bases; unmatched bases: 3. This CDR3 spans 14 amino acids. Germline CDR1 and CDR2: MDHEN and SYDVKM. Written as DNA, the CDR3 is TGTGCCAGCAGCGGGACTAGCGGCAACAATGAGCAGTTCTTC. It is translated as CASSGTSGNNEQFF.

This clone appeared a few times. This chain connects TRBV27 to TRBJ2-2, with TRBD2 matching over 7 bases. This CDR3 has 15 residues. Germline V lookup: CDR1 MNHEY, CDR2 SMNVEV (reference sequence). V was pared by 6 bases and J by 6 bases, with 10 bases of the junction left unmatched. The CDR3 DNA follows: TGTGCCAGCAGGCCGGGCGGGACTACCCCCGGGGAGCTGTTTTTT. Its protein product is CASRPGGTTPGELFF.

This chain uses TRBV28 with TRBJ1-4, with a tentative D call TRBD1 (6 bases). The CDR3 runs to 10 residues. Germline V gene data show CDR1 as MDHEN and CDR2 as SYDVKM. The germline V and J ends were trimmed by 4 bases and 12 bases, with 6 bases remaining between them. The DNA of the CDR3 is TGTGCCAGCAGTTACAGGGAACTGTTTTTT. Its protein is CASSYRELFF.

This clone was detected only once. The chain uses TRBV13 and TRBJ2-5; 11 bases are a match to TRBD2. CDR1 and CDR2 (germline): PRHDT, FYEKMQ (reference sequence). After removal of 2 bases from V and 3 bases from J, the junction contained 8 bases not matched to a gene. CDR3 length: 17 residues. CDR3 nucleotides: TGTGCCAGCAGCTTAATGGGGCGACTAGCGGGAAAAGAGACCCAGTACTTC. It translates to CASSLMGRLAGKETQYF. The complete variable domain, with remaining parts taken from reference TRBV13 and TRBJ2-5, reads AAGVIQSPRHLIKEKRETATLKCYPIPRHDTVYWYQQGPGQDPQFLISFYEKMQSDKGSIPDRFSAQQFSDYHSELNMSSLELGDSALYFCASSLMGRLAGKETQYFGPGTRLLVL.

The chain employs TRBV18 and TRBJ2-3; tentatively, D is TRBD1 (5 bases). The V end was cut by 0 bases, the J end by 2 bases, with 12 bases between. CDR1 and CDR2 from the germline V gene are KGHSH and LQKENI. The CDR3 length is 16 residues. The CDR3 spells CASSPPIRTNTDTQYF. The CDR3, as DNA: TGTGCCAGCTCACCACCGATCCGGACAAACACAGATACGCAGTATTTT.

The gene calls are TRBV7-6 and TRBJ2-1, with 8 bases matching TRBD2. The V gene's germline CDR1 is SGHVS and CDR2 FNYEAQ. V dropped 1 base and J dropped 6; count of bases not matched to a gene: 11. This CDR3 contains 17 residues. For the CDR3, the DNA is TGTGCCAGCAGCTTAGAAGCGGAGCGGGAGTTTCGCAATGAGCAGTTCTTC. Its protein is CASSLEAEREFRNEQFF.

The chain is built from TRBV7-9 and TRBJ2-6; 8 bases agree with TRBD1. Germline lookup yields CDR1 SEHNR and CDR2 FQNEAQ (reference sequence). The CDR3 runs 17 residues. Germline trimming cut 3 bases from V and 2 bases from J; bases unmatched to any gene: 6. The CDR3 sequence: CASSFQGATAGANVLTF. In nucleotides, the CDR3 is TGTGCCAGCAGCTTTCAGGGGGCGACGGCTGGGGCCAACGTCCTGACTTTC.

This clone was found a few times. This chain uses TRBV14 with TRBJ2-2; a possible D gene is TRBD1 (5 bases). This CDR3 is 18 amino acids long. The V gene's germline CDR1 is SGHDN and CDR2 FVKESK. Trimming stripped 0 bases from V and 6 bases from J, with 20 bases between. Written as DNA, the CDR3 is TGTGCCAGCAGCCAAGATAGAAGGGGCAGGGATTTATCCGGGGAGCTGTTTTTT. It is translated as CASSQDRRGRDLSGELFF.

This rearrangement joins TRBV3-1 (or the pseudogene TRBV3-2) to TRBJ2-2, with 9 bases aligning to TRBD2. Trimming at V came to 3 bases and at J to 5 bases, leaving 7 bases not matched to a gene. CDR1 is LGHDT and CDR2 is YNNKEL in the germline V gene (reference sequence). CDR3 length: 16 residues. The CDR3 bases are TGTGCCAGCAGCCATAAAGGAAGCGGGAGGACCGGGGAGCTGTTTTTT. Translation gives CASSHKGSGRTGELFF.